A selection of T cell receptor beta chains follows, all from one sample in a study of Graves' ophthalmopathy and Graves' hyperthyroidism. TCRdb processed the multiplex PCR reads anew with MiXCR; each CDR3 protein has one entry. The table includes hundreds of thousands of distinct CDR3 sequences, about 21% detected once. Sequencing was performed on peripheral blood. The source of these receptors is a woman aged 18-29 years with stable Graves' hyperthyroidism. Each CDR3 is given with its conserved first and last residue. The D gene is left open where the match is weak. Only some rows state a clone size, as once, few, many or a class for expanded clones.

j_gene | abundance | v_gene | d_gene | CDR3aa | CDR3nt
TRBJ2-5 | few | TRBV18 | NA | CASSRSSGTSEETQYF | TGTGCCAGCTCACGATCCTCCGGGACTTCCGAAGAGACCCAGTACTTC
TRBJ2-7 | many | TRBV11-2 | TRBD2 | CASSLRTSGIFYEQYF | TGTGCCAGCAGCCTAAGGACTAGCGGGATATTCTACGAGCAGTACTTC
TRBJ1-5 | NA | TRBV7-2 | NA | CASSLDGRDNQPQHF | TGTGCCAGCAGCTTGGACGGTCGAGACAATCAGCCCCAGCATTTT
TRBJ2-5 | many | TRBV10-3 | NA | CAISSGRSDVETQYF | TGTGCCATCAGCTCAGGGAGAAGTGACGTAGAGACCCAGTACTTC
TRBJ1-1 | many | TRBV29-1 | NA | CSVRIMGTEAFF | TGCAGCGTGCGCATAATGGGGACTGAAGCTTTCTTT
TRBJ2-5 | many | TRBV29-1 | TRBD1 | CSVSRDRDETQYF | TGCAGCGTTTCTAGGGACAGGGACGAGACCCAGTACTTC
TRBJ2-3 | many | TRBV20-1 | TRBD2 | CSAGTSGRQDTQYF | TGCAGTGCTGGGACTAGCGGGAGACAAGATACGCAGTATTTT
TRBJ2-7 | NA | TRBV6-1 | TRBD2 | CASSTSGRFEQYF | TGTGCCAGCAGTACCAGCGGGAGGTTCGAGCAGTACTTC
TRBJ1-3 | NA | TRBV4-1 | TRBD1 | CASSQGDRSSSSGNTIYF | TGCGCCAGCAGCCAAGGGGACAGAAGCAGCTCCTCTGGAAACACCATATATTTT
TRBJ1-2 | many | TRBV12-3/TRBV12-4 | NA | CASSHGGALRYGYTF | TGTGCCAGCAGTCATGGGGGCGCGCTAAGATATGGCTACACCTTC
TRBJ1-3 | NA | TRBV12-3/TRBV12-4 | NA | CASSLTIHSGTLNTFTGNTIYF | TGTGCCAGCAGTTTGACCATCCATTCCGGGACATTAAACACCTTCACTGGAAACACCATATATTTT
TRBJ2-7 | many | TRBV6-2/TRBV6-3 | NA | CASSYRGTGSYEQYF | TGTGCCAGCAGTTACAGAGGGACCGGCTCCTACGAGCAGTACTTC
TRBJ1-2 | many | TRBV19 | TRBD1 | CASSRRDRGRGYGYTF | TGTGCCAGTAGTCGGCGGGACAGGGGCCGGGGTTATGGCTACACCTTC
TRBJ2-4 | many | TRBV15 | NA | CATSRDGASTNIQYF | TGTGCCACCAGCAGAGATGGGGCTAGCACAAACATTCAGTACTTC
TRBJ2-7 | once | TRBV2 | TRBD1 | CASSSRQGEYEQYF | TGTGCCAGCAGTTCTAGACAGGGGGAATACGAGCAGTACTTC
TRBJ2-5 | many | TRBV5-1 | TRBD2 | CASSPGTSGETQYF | TGCGCCAGCAGCCCAGGGACTAGCGGGGAGACCCAGTACTTC
TRBJ2-5 | NA | TRBV20-1 | NA | CSASPPVEETQYF | TGCAGTGCTAGTCCGCCCGTCGAAGAGACCCAGTACTTC
TRBJ1-5 | few | TRBV30 | NA | CAWSIQGRSNQPQHF | TGTGCCTGGAGTATACAGGGCAGGAGCAATCAGCCCCAGCATTTT
TRBJ1-3 | many | TRBV30 | NA | CAWRQGGSGNTIYF | TGTGCCTGGAGGCAAGGGGGCTCTGGAAACACCATATATTTT
TRBJ1-2 | many | TRBV19 | NA | CASSPGHLGYGYTF | TGTGCCAGTAGTCCGGGACATCTCGGCTATGGCTACACCTTC
TRBJ1-2 | many | TRBV12-3/TRBV12-4 | NA | CASSPPGRKGYTF | TGTGCCAGCAGCCCCCCCGGGCGCAAGGGCTACACCTTC
TRBJ2-7 | many | TRBV12-3/TRBV12-4 | NA | CASSSISYEQYF | TGCGCCAGCAGTTCAATCTCCTACGAGCAGTACTTC
TRBJ1-2 | NA | TRBV14 | NA | CASSQVTNYGYTF | TGTGCCAGCAGCCAAGTAACTAACTATGGCTACACCTTC
TRBJ2-2 | NA | TRBV5-4 | TRBD1 | CASSSLDRLSTGELFF | TGTGCCAGCAGCTCCCTGGACAGGTTAAGCACCGGGGAGCTGTTTTTT
TRBJ2-7 | many | TRBV30 | NA | CAWRSMGGEQYF | TGTGCCTGGAGGTCGATGGGGGGCGAGCAGTACTTC
TRBJ2-7 | NA | TRBV12-3/TRBV12-4 | NA | CASSLLGAFYEQYF | TGTGCCAGCAGTTTACTGGGGGCCTTCTACGAGCAGTACTTC
TRBJ2-7 | many | TRBV7-2 | TRBD2 | CASSRDTSGEQYF | TGTGCCAGCAGCCGGGATACTAGCGGCGAGCAGTACTTC
TRBJ1-1 | few | TRBV12-3/TRBV12-4 | NA | CASGLAHKEAFF | TGTGCCAGCGGATTGGCACATAAGGAAGCTTTCTTT
TRBJ2-5 | few | TRBV27 | NA | CASSLFGGWQETKYF | TGTGCCAGCAGTTTATTCGGGGGATGGCAAGAGACCAAGTACTTC
TRBJ1-5 | many | TRBV12-3/TRBV12-4 | TRBD1 | CASSLGTGGQPQHF | TGTGCCAGCAGTTTAGGGACAGGGGGTCAGCCCCAGCATTTT
TRBJ2-4 | many | TRBV2 | TRBD2 | CASSGGGGLAKNIQYF | TGTGCCAGCTCGGGAGGGGGAGGGCTAGCCAAAAACATTCAGTACTTC
TRBJ2-2 | many | TRBV29-1 | NA | CSVVGLSNTGELFF | TGCAGCGTCGTGGGACTCTCGAACACCGGGGAGCTGTTTTTT
TRBJ1-6 | many | TRBV20-1 | NA | CSARIRAYNSPLHF | TGCAGTGCTAGAATTAGGGCCTATAATTCACCCCTCCACTTT
TRBJ2-7 | many | TRBV11-2 | NA | CASSLVQATYEQYF | TGTGCCAGCAGCTTAGTACAGGCCACCTACGAGCAGTACTTC
TRBJ1-6 | few | TRBV30 | NA | CAWSWGSSYNSPLHF | TGTGCCTGGAGTTGGGGAAGTTCGTATAATTCACCCCTCCACTTT
TRBJ2-5 | NA | TRBV28 | TRBD2 | CASSLRSSGIVGETQYF | TGTGCCAGTAGTTTACGGAGTAGCGGGATCGTCGGAGAGACCCAGTACTTC
TRBJ2-5 | few | TRBV7-8 | TRBD2 | CASKYSGRARETQYF | TGTGCCAGCAAGTATAGCGGGAGGGCCCGAGAGACCCAGTACTTC
TRBJ1-1 | many | TRBV12-3/TRBV12-4 | NA | CASSPFGGGTEAFF | TGTGCCAGCAGCCCCTTTGGGGGGGGGACTGAAGCTTTCTTT
TRBJ1-1 | many | TRBV12-3/TRBV12-4 | NA | CASSLASGEGTEAFF | TGTGCCAGCAGTTTAGCCTCCGGGGAGGGGACTGAAGCTTTCTTT
TRBJ1-5 | NA | TRBV6-1 | NA | CASSQEGGNAGQPQHF | TGTGCCAGCAGCCAAGAGGGGGGCAACGCGGGTCAGCCCCAGCATTTT
TRBJ1-5 | many | TRBV25-1 | TRBD1 | CASQGANLSNQPQHF | TGTGCCAGCCAGGGGGCGAATCTTAGCAATCAGCCCCAGCATTTT
TRBJ1-1 | NA | TRBV11-1 | NA | CASSLSGRGPNTEAFF | TGTGCCAGCAGCTTATCAGGTAGAGGGCCGAACACTGAAGCTTTCTTT
TRBJ1-2 | NA | TRBV18 | TRBD1 | CASSLNGQGADYGYTF | TGTGCCAGCTCACTTAATGGACAGGGGGCAGACTATGGCTACACCTTC
TRBJ1-1 | many | TRBV2 | TRBD1 | CARVEGTGGTEAFF | TGTGCCAGGGTGGAAGGGACAGGGGGCACTGAAGCTTTCTTT
TRBJ1-1 | many | TRBV20-1 | TRBD1 | CSAPDRATEAFF | TGCAGTGCACCGGACAGGGCCACTGAAGCTTTCTTT
TRBJ2-5 | many | TRBV6-1 | NA | CASRNLAQLQETQYF | TGTGCCAGCAGGAACCTGGCCCAGCTCCAAGAGACCCAGTACTTC
TRBJ2-5 | many | TRBV28 | TRBD1 | CALSRDRGIKTQYF | TGTGCCTTATCCCGGGACAGGGGAATCAAGACCCAGTACTTC
TRBJ1-5 | NA | TRBV9 | NA | CASSRSLAPNQPQHF | TGTGCCAGCAGCAGATCCTTAGCCCCCAATCAGCCCCAGCATTTT
TRBJ1-2 | many | TRBV20-1 | NA | CSARRRGRGYGYTF | TGCAGTGCTAGACGCAGAGGGCGCGGATATGGCTACACCTTC
TRBJ1-5 | many | TRBV2 | NA | CASNQGVVQPQHF | TGTGCCAGCAATCAAGGGGTTGTGCAGCCCCAGCATTTT
TRBJ1-1 | few | TRBV5-1 | TRBD1 | CASSFRWTGGTEAFF | TGCGCCAGCAGCTTTCGTTGGACAGGAGGGACTGAAGCTTTCTTT
TRBJ2-7 | many | TRBV10-3 | TRBD2 | CAISPSGTYEQYF | TGTGCCATCAGTCCTAGCGGCACCTACGAGCAGTACTTC
TRBJ2-5 | NA | TRBV12-3/TRBV12-4 | NA | CASSWTAQGETQYF | TGTGCCAGCAGTTGGACGGCCCAAGGAGAGACCCAGTACTTC
TRBJ1-1 | many | TRBV2 | NA | CASNQGMNTEAFF | TGTGCCAGCAACCAGGGGATGAACACTGAAGCTTTCTTT
TRBJ1-2 | many | TRBV6-5 | TRBD1 | CASSYSGTALGYGYTF | TGTGCCAGCAGTTACTCCGGGACAGCTCTGGGCTATGGCTACACCTTC
TRBJ1-2 | many | TRBV30 | NA | CAWELGGGDGYTF | TGTGCCTGGGAGCTGGGGGGGGGCGATGGCTACACCTTC
TRBJ1-2 | many | TRBV20-1 | NA | CSANPVNGYTF | TGCAGTGCTAACCCCGTGAATGGCTACACCTTC
TRBJ2-7 | many | TRBV9 | TRBD2 | CASSMRLAGGVYEQYF | TGTGCCAGCAGCATGCGACTAGCGGGAGGAGTTTACGAGCAGTACTTC